This T cell receptor beta chain is from a study of blood T cell repertoires in COVID-19. Study background: Nucleic acid was either cDNA or gDNA, and it came from T cells, B-cell-depleted T cells, or PBMCs.

Authors' data handling: Using reference gene primer amplification, nucleated cell counts were estimated. Here immunoSEQ multiplex PCR was the method, and the copy in TCRdb shows in-frame clones only, minus some. The DNA was the basis for D and trimming; V, J and clone size are from that table. Among approximately 310,000 clones listed, around 86% were seen once. CDR1 LNHDA and CDR2 SQIVND come from the germline V gene (reference sequence). This CDR3 has 15 residues. Trimming stripped 3 bases from V and 2 bases from J, with 11 bases between. This clonotype was sampled from a man aged 60-69 years who had recovered from COVID-19. The chain combines TRBV19 with TRBJ2-1, with D possibly being TRBD1 (7 bases). The sample was PBMCs or T cells enriched from blood (not recorded which). As DNA, the CDR3 is TGTGCCAGTAGTATTGGAGGGGGCACCTACAATGAGCAGTTCTTC. As protein: CASSIGGGTYNEQFF.